The entry below describes one TCR beta chain. Its antigen is unidentified. One junction end disagrees with the germline gene, perhaps due to a read error. This entry belongs to a study of OX40 agonist ivuxolimab in advanced cancers. Study background: Melanoma, hepatocellular carcinoma, head and neck or renal cell cancer occurred in dose-escalation patients. Mean age approximately 59 years, range about 20 to 79; roughly 82% male. Overall study results and limits: The CD4+ and CD8+ T cells in the blood had expanded clonally by week 6 at 0.1 to 3.0 mg/kg.

Data came from immunoSEQ multiplex PCR; TCRdb stores just in-frame clones and leaves some out. The data contain 31,000 or so clones, more than 80% of them singletons. The CDR3 contains 16 residues. Germline V gene data show CDR1 as LNHDA and CDR2 as SQIVND (reference sequence). This TCR derives from an adult with an advanced solid tumor such as melanoma, head and neck, liver or kidney cancer. The genes are TRBV19 and TRBJ1-6, with D perhaps TRBD1 (5 bases). The sample in question was CD4+ or CD8+ T cells sorted from blood, obtained in a trial of the OX40 agonist ivuxolimab. This CDR3 reads CASNLNSGAYNSPLHF. The CDR3 DNA sequence: TGTGCCAGTAATCTAAACTCCGGGGCCTACAATTCACCCCTCCACTTT.